This T cell receptor (beta chain) was recovered during a study of cytomegalovirus exposure and HLA in healthy donors. Germline V gene sequence: CDR1 MNHEY, CDR2 SVGAGI. V gave up 2 bases and J gave up 4 bases; unmatched junction bases: 7. CDR3 size: 16 residues. In the PCR, 60 Vbeta and 13 Jbeta primers were used. Clones were sequenced by immunoSEQ multiplex PCR, and TCRdb holds only the in-frame ones, with some missing. The sample lists approximately 100,000 clones, about four fifths occurring once. Study outcomes and limitations: Other equally common chains were less clonally expanded than HLA-associated TCR beta chains, a later analysis showed.

This clone was picked up a small number of times. Its antigen remains unknown. The clonotype originates from a man in his fifties in good health and CMV-seronegative. The chain uses TRBV6-5 and TRBJ2-5; 10 nucleotides match TRBD2. Sequences were obtained from PBMCs. CDR3 protein: CASSYRTSGRLETQYF. The CDR3 DNA reads TGTGCCAGCAGTTACAGGACTAGCGGCAGATTAGAGACCCAGTACTTC.